This passage covers 8 T cell receptor beta chains from one sample sequenced in a study of blood T cell repertoires in COVID-19. Sequencing used immunoSEQ multiplex PCR; TCRdb keeps in-frame clones, though not all of them. The sample has around 140,000 clones; approximately 80% are singletons. Sequenced material: PBMCs or T cells enriched from blood (not recorded which). These receptors came from a man between 45 and 60 years old in a cohort exposed to, infected with or recovered from COVID-19 (not recorded which).

This rearrangement joins TRBV19 to TRBJ1-5; 7 bases agree with TRBD1. The CDR3 totals 13 residues. Germline V gene sequence: CDR1 LNHDA, CDR2 SQIVND (reference sequence). Trimming at V came to 6 bases and at J to 9 bases, leaving 8 bases not matched to a gene. This CDR3 is CASRPGGVGPQHF. The CDR3 DNA reads TGTGCCAGTAGGCCAGGGGGAGTAGGGCCCCAGCATTTT.

This chain uses TRBV28 with TRBJ1-4; perhaps TRBD1 as D (5 bases). The V and J ends lost 5 bases and 11 bases respectively, with 12 bases between them. The CDR3 covers 12 residues. Germline V gene sequence: CDR1 MDHEN, CDR2 SYDVKM. The CDR3 spells CASSPPGRKLFF. CDR3 nucleotides: TGTGCCAGCAGTCCTCCAGGGCGGAAACTGTTTTTT.

This chain links TRBV28 with TRBJ1-4; TRBD1 matches at 7 bases. Germline loops: CDR1 MDHEN, CDR2 SYDVKM. The CDR3 has 15 amino acids. J gave up 4 bases and V 9 bases, and 11 bases lay outside the gene matches. As DNA, the CDR3 is TGTGCCAGTGGAGACAGGGCCCCTTTTAATGAAAAACTGTTTTTT. It translates to CASGDRAPFNEKLFF.

This chain connects TRBV12-3 or TRBV12-4 to TRBJ2-3; unclear D gene. CDR3 length: 13 amino acids. V shed 8 bases and J shed 2 bases, with 11 bases lying between them. CDR3 sequence (DNA): TGTGCCAGCTCGACATCGTTCACAGATACGCAGTATTTT. Translated, it gives CASSTSFTDTQYF.

The chain has TRBV20-1 and TRBJ2-3; 13 bases are shared with TRBD2. Germline V gene data show CDR1 as DFQATT and CDR2 as SNEGSKA (reference sequence). The CDR3 is 17 amino acids. V lost 3 bases and J lost 2; bases outside the gene matches: 8. The CDR3 DNA reads TGCAGTGCTAGTGGGGGGGGGACTAGCGGGAACACAGATACGCAGTATTTT. This translates into CSASGGGTSGNTDTQYF.

The chain joins TRBV7-9 to TRBJ1-2, with a possible D match to TRBD1 (6 bases). V shed 3 bases and J shed 4 bases, with 12 bases lying between them. The CDR3 runs 14 residues. Germline V gene data show CDR1 as SEHNR and CDR2 as FQNEAQ (reference sequence). The CDR3, as DNA: TGTGCCAGCAGCTTGGTCAGGGGTTCCTATGGCTACACCTTC. Encoded protein: CASSLVRGSYGYTF.

This chain connects TRBV6-6 to TRBJ2-2, with 13 bases fitting TRBD2. In germline, CDR1 is MNHNY, CDR2 SVGAGI (reference sequence). The CDR3 is 18 amino acids. Germline trimming cut 5 bases from V and 5 bases from J; bases unmatched to any gene: 11. The CDR3 reads CASSPPIGLAGATGELFF. The CDR3 DNA follows: TGTGCCAGCAGTCCCCCCATAGGACTAGCGGGGGCAACCGGGGAGCTGTTTTTT.

The rearrangement uses TRBV6-2 or TRBV6-3 and TRBJ2-1, with TRBD2 matching 7 bases. Looked up from germline, CDR1 is MNHEY and CDR2 is SVGEGT. V lost 5 bases, J lost 4 bases, and 11 bases stayed unmatched. CDR3 length: 16 residues. Here the CDR3 reads CASSPKAGYFYNEQFF. CDR3 sequence (DNA): TGTGCCAGCAGTCCCAAAGCGGGATATTTTTACAATGAGCAGTTCTTC.